One sample yielded the 20 T cell receptor beta chains listed below, sequenced in a study of T cell responses to AZD1222 COVID-19 vaccine (dated by TCRdb to about 2021). The sample's time point label, decoded: about 28 days (+/-7) after the second vaccine dose. The library was produced with the immunoSEQ multiplex PCR assay. Sourced from immuneACCESS, this table was stored by TCRdb with only in-frame sequences that have V and J called. A share of the clones is absent; for the studies checked, an unresolved V gene accounts for under half, and the remainder has no known explanation. Across this sample there are around 120,000 clones, with around 83% seen only once. Over 25% of the sample rests with the top ten. The source material was peripheral blood, sampled 28 days after the second AZD1222 dose. The source is an adult who received the AZD1222 COVID-19 vaccine.

Remarks on this clone: One end of the junction fails to match germline, which may point to a read error. The chain employs TRBV7-7 and TRBJ2-2; D unclear. The germline CDR1 and CDR2 sequences are SSHAT and FNYEAQ (reference sequence). The CDR3 runs to 16 residues. The CDR3 loop is CASSASSPQSGGELFF. The CDR3 DNA is TGTGCTAGCAGCGCCTCCTCGCCTCAGTCGGGCGGGGAGCTGTTTTTT.

The genes are TRBV19 and TRBJ1-3; 7 bases are a match to TRBD1. The germline V gene has CDR1 LNHDA and CDR2 SQIVND (reference sequence). Trimming removed 5 bases from V and 1 base from J; junction bases left unmatched: 5. CDR3 length: 15 residues. CDR3 protein: CASSSSRGSGNTIYF. CDR3 nucleotide sequence: TGTGCCAGTAGTTCCAGCAGGGGGTCTGGAAACACCATATATTTT.

The V gene is TRBV7-2, the J gene TRBJ2-7; perhaps TRBD1 as D (6 bases). The V gene's germline CDR1 is SGHTA and CDR2 FQGNSA. The length of the CDR3 is 14 residues. V lost 3 bases and J 5 bases, leaving 14 bases between the germline ends. Here the CDR3 reads CASSFRAGEHEQYF. CDR3 sequence (DNA): TGTGCCAGCAGCTTTCGGGCAGGGGAGCACGAGCAGTACTTC.

This clone was seen only once. J is TRBJ1-4 and V is TRBV27; perhaps TRBD1 as D (5 bases). Germline CDR1 MNHEY, CDR2 SMNVEV (reference sequence). V was trimmed by 6 bases and J by 7 bases, leaving 15 bases between them. This CDR3 contains 14 residues. For the CDR3, the DNA is TGTGCCAGCAGAAGGGACGGGACGGGTGAAAAACTGTTTTTT. Translation: CASRRDGTGEKLFF.

This clone has a handful of counts. This chain's CDR3 is CASSPGLHLDEKLFF. The CDR3 bases are TGTGCCAGCTCACCTGGCCTGCATCTGGATGAAAAACTGTTTTTT. The chain joins TRBV18 to TRBJ1-4; no definite D call. This CDR3 has 15 residues. Looked up from germline, CDR1 is KGHSH and CDR2 is LQKENI. V was trimmed by 3 bases and J by 6 bases, leaving 14 bases between them.

The rearrangement links TRBV6-1 to TRBJ2-3; D not certain. The CDR3 consists of 12 residues. Germline CDR1 and CDR2: MNHNS and SASEGT. The germline V and J ends were trimmed by 0 bases and 5 bases, with 3 bases remaining between them. CDR3 coding DNA: TGTGCCAGCAGTGAAGCTGGAGATACGCAGTATTTT. Residues: CASSEAGDTQYF.

This chain connects TRBV5-1 to TRBJ1-1; D is uncertain. CDR1 and CDR2 from the germline V gene are SGHRS and YFSETQ. The CDR3 spans 14 residues. V was shortened by 1 base and J by 2 bases, with 9 bases between the two germline ends. CDR3 nucleotides: TGCGCCAGCAGCTTGTCCTCCCTTAACACTGAAGCTTTCTTT. It codes for CASSLSSLNTEAFF.

V usage is TRBV7-2 and J usage is TRBJ1-1; TRBD1 agrees at 7 bases. Germline trimming cut 6 bases from V and 5 bases from J; bases unmatched to any gene: 6. This CDR3 comprises 13 residues. CDR1 SGHTA and CDR2 FQGNSA come from the germline V gene. The CDR3 loop is CASSRNRGTEAFF. As DNA, the CDR3 is TGTGCCAGCAGTCGAAACAGGGGTACTGAAGCTTTCTTT.

J is TRBJ2-1 and V is TRBV18; D may be TRBD1 (8 bases). The CDR3 is 15 amino acids. CDR1 KGHSH and CDR2 LQKENI come from the germline V gene. Between the trimmed V and J ends, which lost 6 bases and 5 bases, there was a span of 17 bases. The CDR3 region has the DNA TGTGCCAGCTCCCAAACAGGGGGAGGGAACAATGAGCAGTTCTTC. Its protein product is CASSQTGGGNNEQFF.

This clone occurred a few times. The chain carries TRBV11-2 and TRBJ2-7; D gene unclear. The CDR3 extends over 14 amino acids. Trimming took off 2 bases at V and 0 bases at J, with 8 bases between the two ends. CDR1 is SGHAT and CDR2 is FQNNGV in the germline V gene. This chain's CDR3 is CASSLNGFSYEQYF. The DNA for the CDR3 is TGTGCCAGCAGCTTAAACGGCTTCTCCTACGAGCAGTACTTC.

The V and J genes are TRBV19 and TRBJ1-5; D is uncertain. Trimming removed 4 bases at V and 0 bases at J, with 10 bases between. CDR1 is LNHDA, CDR2 SQIVND, per germline (reference sequence). CDR3 length equals 15 residues. CDR3: CASSTVVYSNQPQHF. In DNA, the CDR3 is TGTGCCAGTAGTACGGTCGTCTATAGCAATCAGCCCCAGCATTTT.

The CDR3 region has the DNA TGTGCCAGCAGCTTGTTGGATTATGGCTACACCTTC. Protein product: CASSLLDYGYTF. V gene TRBV7-9 combines with J gene TRBJ1-2; D unresolved. Trimming pared 3 bases from V and 5 bases from J, leaving 7 bases between. The CDR3 spans 12 residues. Germline V CDR1 and CDR2: SEHNR, FQNEAQ (reference sequence).

This rearrangement joins TRBV24-1 to TRBJ2-1; 8 bases agree with TRBD1. CDR3 size: 15 residues. V was pared by 6 bases and J by 4 bases, with 7 bases of the junction left unmatched. The germline CDR1 and CDR2 sequences are KGHDR and SFDVKD. The CDR3 sequence is CATSLTGGVYNEQFF. CDR3 coding DNA: TGTGCCACCAGTCTAACAGGGGGTGTTTACAATGAGCAGTTCTTC.

This clone has more than one count but fewer than ten. J is TRBJ2-1 and V is TRBV5-1, with TRBD2 matching over 15 bases. The CDR3 has 16 residues. J gave up 6 bases and V 4 bases, and 5 bases lay outside the gene matches. CDR1 and CDR2 (germline): SGHRS, YFSETQ. CDR3 coding DNA: TGCGCCAGCAGCACAGGACTAGCGGGGGGGAGCAATGAGCAGTTCTTC. It specifies CASSTGLAGGSNEQFF.

This sequence joins TRBV7-2 and TRBJ2-7, with TRBD1 matching over 8 bases. The CDR3 runs to 14 residues. Germline values: CDR1 SGHTA, CDR2 FQGNSA. The V and J ends lost 1 base and 6 bases, in that order; junction bases with no gene match: 5. Here the CDR3 reads CASSLGQGALEQYF. CDR3 nucleotides: TGTGCCAGCAGCTTAGGGCAGGGGGCCCTCGAGCAGTACTTC.

This clone was recorded a few times. The V call is TRBV2, the J call TRBJ1-6; no reliable D call. V lost 0 bases, J lost 7 bases, and 7 bases lay in between. CDR3 size: 14 residues. Per the germline V gene, CDR1 is SNHLY and CDR2 is FYNNEI. In DNA form, the CDR3 reads TGTGCCAGCAGTGAAGCAGGAGACAATTCACCCCTCCACTTT. Its translation is CASSEAGDNSPLHF.

The chain couples TRBV7-2 to TRBJ2-7; D could derive from TRBD1 or TRBD2 (6 bases each). The CDR3 runs to 14 residues. The V end was cut by 5 bases, the J end by 6 bases, with 17 bases between. In germline, CDR1 is SGHTA, CDR2 FQGNSA. The CDR3 here is CASSTGAKRAEQYF. The CDR3 coding sequence is TGTGCCAGCAGCACGGGGGCTAAGCGGGCCGAGCAGTACTTC.

The chain combines TRBV27 with TRBJ1-4, with a tentative D call TRBD1 (5 bases). Trimming shortened V by 7 bases and J by 4 bases, and 13 bases separated the two germline ends. CDR1 and CDR2 (germline): MNHEY, SMNVEV (reference sequence). This CDR3 is 14 amino acids long. The CDR3 DNA is TGTGCCAGCACCGCCGGGACTTTTAATGAAAAACTGTTTTTT. This encodes CASTAGTFNEKLFF.

This clone was seen only once. The V and J genes are TRBV30 and TRBJ1-6, with D hard to call. V was cut by 0 bases and J by 10 bases, with 10 bases left in between. The CDR3 has 13 amino acids. Germline values: CDR1 GTSNPN, CDR2 SVGIG (reference sequence). The CDR3 sequence is CAWSVHPESPLHF. The CDR3 region has the DNA TGTGCCTGGAGTGTACATCCCGAATCACCCCTCCACTTT.

The chain uses TRBV7-9 and TRBJ1-1; the D gene is possibly TRBD1 (5 bases). CDR3 size: 17 residues. Germline CDR1 SEHNR, CDR2 FQNEAQ (reference sequence). The V end was cut by 2 bases, the J end by 0 bases, with 16 bases between. CDR3 amino acids: CASSLLGRDGLNTEAFF. The CDR3 DNA is TGTGCCAGCAGCTTATTGGGCCGGGACGGCCTGAACACTGAAGCTTTCTTT.